The clone carrying this TCR beta chain occurred a few times. Antigen: not known. The source of the sample is a study of cytomegalovirus exposure and HLA in healthy donors. Across the study: Most donors, 70% to 85% of over 300 genotyped, fell in the Caucasian-associated ancestry cluster.

The V end was cut by 0 bases, the J end by 14 bases, with 18 bases between. Germline values: CDR1 MGHRA, CDR2 YSYEKL. The length of the CDR3 is 14 residues. Study results and caveats: A later examination showed that TCR association rates differed by HLA locus, with DRB1 most and HLA-C fewest. Highly shared variants forming one cluster were likely a sequencing artifact. Listed as cytomegalovirus-associated were 150 to 200 TCR beta chains.

In the PCR, 60 Vbeta and 13 Jbeta primers were used. Generated by immunoSEQ multiplex PCR, the TCRdb table keeps only in-frame clones and is missing some. The table lists about 160,000 clones, roughly 79% of them singletons, with 0.95% to 1.1% in the top ten. The material sequenced was PBMCs. J is TRBJ2-3 and V is TRBV4-1; D may be TRBD1 (5 bases). The TCR was taken from a woman aged 40 to 49 in good health and CMV-seronegative. CDR3 loop: CASSQDSEDKRGYF. The DNA for the CDR3 is TGCGCCAGCAGCCAAGATAGTGAGGACAAGAGAGGGTATTTT.